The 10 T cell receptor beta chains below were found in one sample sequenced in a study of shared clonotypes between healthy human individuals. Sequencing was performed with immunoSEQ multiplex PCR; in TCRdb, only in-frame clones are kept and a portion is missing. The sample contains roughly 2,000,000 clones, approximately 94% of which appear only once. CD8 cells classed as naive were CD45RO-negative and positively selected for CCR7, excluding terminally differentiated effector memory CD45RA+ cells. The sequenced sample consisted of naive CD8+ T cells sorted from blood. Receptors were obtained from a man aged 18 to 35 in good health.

CDR3 nucleotides: TGTGCCAGCACTACAGGGACAGGGATTATGGGCTACACCTTC. Amino acid sequence: CASTTGTGIMGYTF. This rearrangement joins TRBV6-1 to TRBJ1-2; TRBD1 matches 9 bases. This CDR3 comprises 14 residues. Germline CDR1 is MNHNS and CDR2 is SASEGT. V shed 7 bases, J shed 8 bases, and the junction held 11 bases outside the gene matches.

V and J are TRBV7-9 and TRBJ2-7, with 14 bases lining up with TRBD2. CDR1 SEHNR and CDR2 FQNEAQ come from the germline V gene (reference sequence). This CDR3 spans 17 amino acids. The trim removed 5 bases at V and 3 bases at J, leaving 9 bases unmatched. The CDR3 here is CASSPGTSGSRNYEQYF. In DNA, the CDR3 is TGTGCCAGCAGCCCAGGGACTAGCGGGAGTCGGAACTACGAGCAGTACTTC.

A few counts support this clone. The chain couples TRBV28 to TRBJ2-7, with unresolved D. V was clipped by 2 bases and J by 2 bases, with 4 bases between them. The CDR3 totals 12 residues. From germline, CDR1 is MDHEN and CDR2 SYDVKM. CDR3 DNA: TGTGCCAGCAGTTTAGTGGCCTACGAGCAGTACTTC. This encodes CASSLVAYEQYF.

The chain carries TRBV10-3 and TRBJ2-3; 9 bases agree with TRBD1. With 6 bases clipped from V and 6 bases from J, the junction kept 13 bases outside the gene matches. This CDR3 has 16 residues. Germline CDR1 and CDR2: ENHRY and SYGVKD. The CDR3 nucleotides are TGTGCCATCAGCACAACGAGGGGACAGGGAGAGGATACGCAGTATTTT. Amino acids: CAISTTRGQGEDTQYF.

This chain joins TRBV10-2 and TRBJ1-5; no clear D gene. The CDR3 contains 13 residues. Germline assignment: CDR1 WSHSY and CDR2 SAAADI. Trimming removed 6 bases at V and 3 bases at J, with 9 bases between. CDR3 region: CASSRGFNQPQHF. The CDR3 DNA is TGCGCCAGCAGCCGGGGATTCAATCAGCCCCAGCATTTT.

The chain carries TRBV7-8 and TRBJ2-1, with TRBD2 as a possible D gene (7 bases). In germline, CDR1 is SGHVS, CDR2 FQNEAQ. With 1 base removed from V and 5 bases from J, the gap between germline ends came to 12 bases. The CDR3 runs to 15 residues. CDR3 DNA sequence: TGTGCCAGCAGCTTAGTGGCGGGGGCCGACAATGAGCAGTTCTTC. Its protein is CASSLVAGADNEQFF.

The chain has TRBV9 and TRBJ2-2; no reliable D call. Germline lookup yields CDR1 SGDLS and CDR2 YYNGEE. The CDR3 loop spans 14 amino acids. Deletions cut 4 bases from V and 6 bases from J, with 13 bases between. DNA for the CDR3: TGTGCCAGCAGCCCTCCCACAGTTGCCGGGGAGCTGTTTTTT. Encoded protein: CASSPPTVAGELFF.

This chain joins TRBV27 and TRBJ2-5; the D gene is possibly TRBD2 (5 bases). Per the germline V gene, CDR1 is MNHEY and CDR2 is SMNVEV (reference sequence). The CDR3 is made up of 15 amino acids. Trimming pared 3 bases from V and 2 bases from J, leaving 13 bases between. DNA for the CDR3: TGTGCCAGCAGTTTTGGATCTAGCTTTCAAGAGACCCAGTACTTC. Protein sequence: CASSFGSSFQETQYF.

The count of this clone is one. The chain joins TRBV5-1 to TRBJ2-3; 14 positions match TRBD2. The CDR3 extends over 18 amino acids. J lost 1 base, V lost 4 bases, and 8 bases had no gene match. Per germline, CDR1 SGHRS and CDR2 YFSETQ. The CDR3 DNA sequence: TGCGCCAGCAGCATGGGACTAGCGGGAGAAGAAGGCACAGATACGCAGTATTTT. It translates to CASSMGLAGEEGTDTQYF.

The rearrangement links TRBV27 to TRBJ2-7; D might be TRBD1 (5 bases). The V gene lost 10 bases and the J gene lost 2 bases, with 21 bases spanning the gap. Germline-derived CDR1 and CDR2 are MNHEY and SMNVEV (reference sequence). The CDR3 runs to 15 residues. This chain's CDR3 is CATKGPPASPYEQYF. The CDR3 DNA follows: TGTGCCACGAAGGGGCCACCCGCCAGTCCCTACGAGCAGTACTTC.